This T cell receptor beta chain emerged from a study of T cell responses to AZD1222 COVID-19 vaccine. Measured with immunoSEQ multiplex PCR; TCRdb has only the in-frame clones, and not every one. The table records under 100,000 clones, just over 85% of them present only once. The TCR sequence derives from an adult in good health. The sequencing used peripheral blood, collected on day 0 of AZD1222 vaccination.

The CDR3 DNA is TGTGCCAGCAGTACCCATCCTTTGGACGAGCAGTACTTC. This translates into CASSTHPLDEQYF. The chain uses TRBV6-2 or TRBV6-3 and TRBJ2-7; no definite D call. Trimming took 5 bases from V and 5 from J, leaving 13 bases between them. The CDR3 runs 13 residues. CDR1 and CDR2 (germline): MNHEY, SVGEGT.